This T cell receptor beta chain was profiled in a study of T cells in Graves' hyperthyroidism and ophthalmopathy (dated by TCRdb to the late 2010s). For the wider study: Peripheral blood was collected at initial diagnosis, before any treatment. The paper reports TCR Vbeta CDR3 sequencing of some 140 peripheral blood samples: over 40 ophthalmopathy, fewer than 80 hyperthyroidism and around 17 progressor patients. Prospective prediction of ophthalmopathy was tested in an independent validation cohort of 18 to 20 hyperthyroidism patients and 15 to 17 patients who later progressed to ophthalmopathy. Following sampling, methimazole starting at 30 mg daily was given to hyperthyroidism patients, and high-dose intravenous methylprednisolone was given to ophthalmopathy patients. In roughly six Graves' hyperthyroidism patients, the study also compared T-cell repertoires from thyroid tissue with T-cell repertoires from blood. For training and testing, the approximately 97 patients in the discovery cohort were randomly divided in a 7:3 ratio. A discovery cohort of 95 to 100 patients, roughly 45 with Graves' ophthalmopathy and approximately 55 with stable Graves' hyperthyroidism, was used to find distinguishing TCR V-J signatures.

The trim is 2 bases for V and 2 bases for J, with a gap of 13 bases between the germline ends. From the germline V gene (reference sequence), CDR1 is LNHNV and CDR2 is YYDKDF. The CDR3 has 15 amino acids, counting the end cysteine and phenylalanine. CDR3 DNA is the only sequence kept; it has 45 bases, read in frame from the first base. Ophthalmopathy patients had moderately to severely active disease, with a Clinical Activity Score of 3 or more, a NOSPECS grade of 4 or more, and a disease duration of less than 3 months. Patients with uncontrolled infections, other autoimmune diseases, pregnancy or lactation were excluded. Diagnoses were based on clinical symptoms, serum thyroxine and TRAb, thyroid ultrasound and orbital computed tomography. Ficoll-Paque density gradient centrifugation was used to isolate PBMCs from 10 ml of fresh peripheral blood. Total RNA was extracted with Trizol reagent, and quality was checked on an Agilent 2100 Bioanalyzer.

Amplification of TCR beta CDR3 regions was carried out from RNA transcripts. A first-round RT-PCR of the TCR CDR3 used the HTBI primer set with the Qiagen OneStep RT-PCR kit. Libraries were constructed in a second round of multiplex PCR, after which size selection and purification were carried out. The libraries were sequenced on an Illumina HiSeq2000 using paired-end 100 bp reads. Per the original workflow: SOAPnuke was used to process the raw data, throwing out any read that contained adapters or uncalled bases, had a mean Phred below 15, or lacked an exact constant-primer or identifier match. COPE v1.2.5 was used to merge high-quality paired reads, and clonotypes were defined as unique nucleotide sequences. Clonotypes were aligned to IMGT TRBV, TRBD and TRBJ reference segments using MiTCR v1.1. Analysis was restricted to V-J combinations with a frequency above 0.0001, which covered approximately 99% of repertoires. A TCS score was defined as the ratio between F50 (clonal expansion) and ExV (chaos), using BLOSUM62-based TCRdist between CDR3 peptides within each V-J. Welch's t-statistics and random forest reduced roughly 500 V-J features to 13, which were used in a naive Bayes classifier (R e1071). In TCRdb, the public reads were trimmed at Q25 with fastp and aligned with MiXCR, with productive beta chains retained. Duplicate CDR3 protein sequences are folded into a single record with the most common DNA and genes. The V and J calls were determined by TCRdb, not by the authors. In this sample the table shows about 480,000 distinct CDR3 sequences, roughly a quarter of which occur a single time. Together, the top ten hold roughly 12% of the sample.

Worth noting for this clonotype: The antigen it recognizes is unknown. Nothing much larger sits one base from this clone, and base qualities are not available.

Paper-wide results and their limitations: Most expanded thyroid clonotypes (frequency above 0.001) were also detected in blood, a finding suggesting that blood repertoires may reflect thyroid immune responses. A 13 V-J signature model separated ophthalmopathy from stable hyperthyroidism, with about 90% sensitivity and 81% to 83% specificity in cross-validation and 80%/75% in testing. In validation, the model predicted progression to ophthalmopathy a median of approximately 6.6 months before onset, with roughly 68% sensitivity and about 72% specificity. Sample size was not statistically predetermined, and blinding of investigators to group allocation was not performed.

This receptor was identified in a woman in her twenties or thirties with Graves' ophthalmopathy. The chain was built from TRBV15 and TRBJ2-7; the D gene lacks a confident call. Material: blood. The sequenced DNA: TGTGCCACCAGCAGAATCTGGATAGTAGCCTACGAGCAGTACTTC. Its coded protein is CATSRIWIVAYEQYF.